This record concerns one TCR beta chain sequence. The antigen remains undetermined. cDNA serving as the sequencing template came from extracted, reverse transcribed RNA. Produced via immunoSEQ multiplex PCR; TCRdb's table is partial and in-frame only. The sample records over 100,000 clones, almost 50% being singletons. This specimen belongs to a study of CD8+ T cells in alopecia areata. Study in general: Treatment comprised oral tofacitinib, 5 to 10 mg twice daily, in treated patients. Study-wide results and caveats: Lesional scalp, especially alopecia totalis/universalis, showed higher clonality than normal scalp.

This CDR3 has 16 residues. Germline CDR1 LGHNA, CDR2 YSLEER. V trimming: 0 bases; J trimming: 2 bases; junction bases outside the gene matches: 5. It was from alopecia areata patients that lesional scalp punch biopsies and peripheral blood were collected. Using a FACSAria, the CD4+ and CD8+ T cells were sorted from the PBMCs. The starting material was CD8+ T cells sorted from blood, obtained at week 0. The sequence was collected from a human donor with alopecia areata. The genes are TRBV4-3 and TRBJ2-7; 9 positions match TRBD1. CDR3 in DNA: TGCGCCAGCAGCCAAGATTACAGGGGGCGCCCCTACGAGCAGTACTTC. Translating gives CASSQDYRGRPYEQYF.